One and the same sample provided the 9 T cell receptor beta chains below, sequenced in a study of shared clonotypes between healthy human individuals. Libraries were prepared by immunoSEQ multiplex PCR; TCRdb keeps only in-frame clonotypes and omits some of them. The sample shows around 2.3 million clones, almost 96% of them seen only once. Sample: naive CD4+ T cells sorted from blood. This sample's subset: CD45RA+ positively selected. Every receptor here comes from a man between 18 and 29 years old in good health.

This rearrangement joins TRBV7-3 to TRBJ2-1, with no clear D. CDR3 length equals 12 residues. V lost 6 bases and J lost 8, with 11 bases in between. Germline V gene lookup returns CDR1 SGHTA and CDR2 FQGTGA. Here the CDR3 reads CASRRPTYEQFF. As DNA, the CDR3 is TGTGCCAGCAGGCGACCCACGTATGAGCAGTTCTTC.

The gene calls are TRBV5-4 and TRBJ2-2; D gene ambiguous. The CDR3 length is 13 residues. The ends were cut back, 4 bases at V and 7 bases at J, with 11 bases in the middle. CDR1 SGHNT and CDR2 YYREEE come from the germline V gene (reference sequence). CDR3 in DNA: TGTGCCAGCAGCCAAATGGGTTTCGGGGAGCTGTTTTTT. Translation: CASSQMGFGELFF.

V gene TRBV19 combines with J gene TRBJ2-7, with D possibly being TRBD2 (6 bases). Trimming removed 4 bases at V and 3 bases at J, with 13 bases between. CDR1 and CDR2 from the germline V gene are LNHDA and SQIVND (reference sequence). This CDR3 has 14 amino acids. As DNA, the CDR3 is TGTGCCAGTAGTAGGAGGGGCACAAACTACGAGCAGTACTTC. This sequence encodes CASSRRGTNYEQYF. Variable domain in full (rest from reference TRBV19 and TRBJ2-7): DGGITQSPKYLFRKEGQNVTLSCEQNLNHDAMYWYRQDPGQGLRLIYYSQIVNDFQKGDIAEGYSVSREKKESFPLTVTSAQKNPTAFYLCASSRRGTNYEQYFGPGTRLTVT.

The chain recombines TRBV28 with TRBJ2-1; 10 nucleotides align to TRBD2. After removal of 2 bases from V and 9 bases from J, the junction contained 10 bases not matched to a gene. There are 16 residues in the CDR3. Germline assignment: CDR1 MDHEN and CDR2 SYDVKM. The CDR3 coding sequence is TGTGCCAGCAGTTTAATAAGTAGCGGGGGGCTAGGTGAGCAGTTCTTC. Translation gives CASSLISSGGLGEQFF.

The chain recombines TRBV7-9 with TRBJ2-2; D not resolved. V was pared by 5 bases and J by 11 bases, with 9 bases between. The CDR3 consists of 11 residues. In germline, CDR1 is SEHNR, CDR2 FQNEAQ (reference sequence). The CDR3 is CASSVLRELFF. The CDR3 coding sequence is TGTGCCAGCAGCGTCTTGCGAGAGCTGTTTTTT. Combining the CDR3 with reference TRBV7-9 and TRBJ2-2 gives the whole variable domain DTGVSQNPRHKITKRGQNVTFRCDPISEHNRLYWYRQTLGQGPEFLTYFQNEAQLEKSRLLSDRFSAERPKGSFSTLEIQRTEQGDSAMYLCASSVLRELFFGEGSRLTVL.

Notes on this clone: Other DNA sequences of this sample code for an identical CDR3. The genes are TRBV5-1 and TRBJ1-5; D might be TRBD1 (5 bases). Trimming removed 0 bases from V and 0 bases from J, with 7 bases in between. Germline-derived CDR1 and CDR2 are SGHRS and YFSETQ. CDR3 size: 15 residues. For the CDR3, the DNA is TGCGCCAGCAGCTTGGACACAGGTAGCAATCAGCCCCAGCATTTT. Translating it yields CASSLDTGSNQPQHF.

V is TRBV29-1 and J is TRBJ1-1; 8 positions agree with TRBD1. With V trimmed by 5 bases and J by 5 bases, 7 bases remained unmatched. The CDR3 loop spans 13 amino acids. Germline loops: CDR1 SQVTM, CDR2 ANQGSEA. CDR3 loop: CSVNDRGGTEAFF. CDR3 coding DNA: TGCAGCGTTAATGACAGGGGAGGGACTGAAGCTTTCTTT. Together with reference TRBV29-1 and TRBJ1-1, the CDR3 gives the full variable domain: SAVISQKPSRDICQRGTSLTIQCQVDSQVTMMFWYRQQPGQSLTLIATANQGSEATYESGFVIDKFPISRPNLTFSTLTVSNMSPEDSSIYLCSVNDRGGTEAFFGQGTRLTVV.

The chain uses TRBV4-1 and TRBJ1-3; no reliable D call. V was clipped by 0 bases and J by 1 base, with 16 bases between them. The germline gives CDR1 MGHRA, CDR2 YSYEKL. The CDR3 has 18 residues. The CDR3 spells CASSQDGSEAKSGNTIYF. The CDR3 DNA reads TGCGCCAGCAGCCAAGATGGATCAGAGGCCAAGTCTGGAAACACCATATATTTT.

The CDR3 region is CATSRDYLANNYGYTF. CDR3 in DNA: TGTGCCACCAGCAGAGACTACCTGGCCAATAACTATGGCTACACCTTC. The chain employs TRBV15 and TRBJ1-2; D gene uncertain. Germline CDR1 and CDR2: LNHNV and YYDKDF (reference sequence). The CDR3 has 16 residues. Trimming took off 0 bases at V and 1 base at J, with 12 bases between the two ends.